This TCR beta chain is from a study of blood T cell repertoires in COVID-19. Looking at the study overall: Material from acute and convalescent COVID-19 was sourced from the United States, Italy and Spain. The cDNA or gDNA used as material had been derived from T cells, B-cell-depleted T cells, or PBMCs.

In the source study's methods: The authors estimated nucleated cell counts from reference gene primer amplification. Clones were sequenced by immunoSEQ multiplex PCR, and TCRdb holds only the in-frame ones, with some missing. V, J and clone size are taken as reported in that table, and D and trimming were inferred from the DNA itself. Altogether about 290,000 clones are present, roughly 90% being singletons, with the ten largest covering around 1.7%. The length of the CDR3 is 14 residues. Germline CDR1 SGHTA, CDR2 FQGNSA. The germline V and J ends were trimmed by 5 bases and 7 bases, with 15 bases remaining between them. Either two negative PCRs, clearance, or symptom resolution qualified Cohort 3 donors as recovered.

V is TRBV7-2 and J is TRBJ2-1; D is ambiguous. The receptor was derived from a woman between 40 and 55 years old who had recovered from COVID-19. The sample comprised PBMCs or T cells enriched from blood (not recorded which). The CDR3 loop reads CASSPPEVRNEQFF. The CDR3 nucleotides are TGTGCCAGCAGCCCCCCCGAAGTGAGGAATGAGCAGTTCTTC.